A selection of T cell receptor beta chains follows, all from one sample in a study of blood T cell repertoires in COVID-19. The table came from immunoSEQ multiplex PCR; TCRdb's copy has only in-frame clones and leaves some out. The sample holds around 390,000 clones; 87% are singletons and the top ten take about 10%. The sample taken for sequencing was PBMCs or T cells enriched from blood (not recorded which). The receptor set was obtained from a woman aged 45-60 years who had recovered from COVID-19. The CDR3 runs from the conserved cysteine through the conserved F or W. Fields, in order: V gene, J gene, D gene, clone size, CDR3 DNA, CDR3 protein. A D gene is named only where the DNA matches it firmly. Clone sizes are given selectively: once, few, many, or a class where the clone is expanded.

>TRBV5-1|TRBJ2-3|-|few
TGCGCCAGCAGCTTGGATCGGAGCACAGATACGCAGTATTTT
CASSLDRSTDTQYF
>TRBV18|TRBJ2-5|-|-
TGTGCCAGCTCACCAGTCGGGGTCCAAGAGACCCAGTACTTC
CASSPVGVQETQYF
>TRBV25-1|TRBJ1-1|-|-
TGTGCCAGCAGTGAGGAGTATGCAGGGCCGGGCACTGAAGCTTTCTTT
CASSEEYAGPGTEAFF
>TRBV30|TRBJ1-1|-|-
TGTGCCTGGAGTGTAGGTAAGGAGGCTTTCTTT
CAWSVGKEAFF
>TRBV3-1/TRBV3-2|TRBJ1-3|-|once
TGTGCCAGCAGCCACTCCAGGGGCTATCCAGGAAACACCATATATTTT
CASSHSRGYPGNTIYF
>TRBV27|TRBJ1-3|-|-
TGTGCCAGCAGTTTGACTAGGGGCGGTGGAAACACCATATATTTT
CASSLTRGGGNTIYF
>TRBV5-1|TRBJ2-5|TRBD1|-
TGCGCCAGCAGCTTTACAGGGGAAGAGACCCAGTACTTC
CASSFTGEETQYF
>TRBV28|TRBJ1-3|-|-
TGTGCCAGCAGGGTAACAGGGCCTGGAAACACCATATATTTT
CASRVTGPGNTIYF
>TRBV12-3/TRBV12-4|TRBJ2-3|-|-
TGTGCCAGCAGTTTACGGTTCCTCGAGCAGTATTTT
CASSLRFLEQYF
>TRBV28|TRBJ2-7|TRBD2|-
TGTGCCAGCAGGGCTAGCGGGGTGTCCTACGAGCAGTACTTC
CASRASGVSYEQYF
>TRBV19|TRBJ2-7|TRBD1|-
TGTGCCAGTAGTATATCCTCGGGACAGGCCTACGAGCAGTACTTC
CASSISSGQAYEQYF
>TRBV28|TRBJ1-2|-|-
TGTGCCAGCAGTTACAGGCCTCCTGGCTACACCTTC
CASSYRPPGYTF
>TRBV3-1/TRBV3-2|TRBJ1-1|TRBD1|-
TGTGCCAGCAGCCCCCAGGACAGGGGAGGAACTGAAGCTTTCTTT
CASSPQDRGGTEAFF
>TRBV5-1|TRBJ2-3|-|once
TGCGCCAGCAGCTTGGGAGGGCTATCTAGCACAGATACGCAGTATTTT
CASSLGGLSSTDTQYF
>TRBV19|TRBJ1-4|-|-
TGTGCCAGTAGTGGGGCGAGATCTAATGAAAAACTGTTTTTT
CASSGARSNEKLFF
>TRBV11-2|TRBJ1-2|TRBD1|-
TGTGCCAGCAGCTTAGATCGGGGACAGGGGGCGTTCTATGGCTACACCTTC
CASSLDRGQGAFYGYTF
>TRBV3-1/TRBV3-2|TRBJ2-5|TRBD1|-
TGTGCCAGCAGCCAAAGGCTCTCCAGGACAGGGGGCAAGGAGACCCAGTACTTC
CASSQRLSRTGGKETQYF
>TRBV7-9|TRBJ1-1|TRBD1|-
TGTGCCAGCAGCTCCCGGACAGGAGGGGGGGAAGCTTTCTTT
CASSSRTGGGEAFF